These 30 T cell receptor beta chains originate from one sample sequenced in a study of regulatory T cells in long-lasting Graves disease. Time point noted: persistent/refractory GD, antithyroid drugs over 5 years with positive TRAb. Making the TCR library involved RNA that had been extracted from PBMCs. Arm-PCR of CDR3 regions and iRepertoire HTBI primers were the basis on which TCR beta libraries were built. Using its own MiXCR run on the multiplex PCR reads, TCRdb lists one record per CDR3 protein. The sample lists about 460,000 distinct CDR3 sequences, about 20% occurring once. Sequencing was performed on peripheral blood mononuclear cells (PBMCs), taken when the disease was refractory, from a patient treated with antithyroid drugs. Every receptor here comes from a female donor with Graves disease.

This clonotype was counted ten times or more. The chain joins TRBV12-3 or TRBV12-4 to TRBJ1-5; no definite D call. The CDR3 covers 13 residues. V shed 1 base and J shed 7 bases, with 8 bases lying between them. The CDR3 is CASSLGPGQPQHF. The CDR3 DNA sequence: TGTGCCAGCAGTTTAGGTCCGGGGCAGCCCCAGCATTTT.

The chain uses TRBV20-1 and TRBJ2-6; D may correspond to TRBD1 or TRBD2 (5 bases each). Trimming left V 4 bases short and J 0 bases short, with 13 bases between. Germline loops: CDR1 DFQATT, CDR2 SNEGSKA (reference sequence). This CDR3 region has 16 residues. CDR3 in DNA: TGCAGTGCTAATGGGGGTAGGAGCTCTGGGGCCAACGTCCTGACTTTC. Amino acids: CSANGGRSSGANVLTF.

The sample holds a few counts of this clonotype. This chain uses TRBV30 with TRBJ1-4, with D uncertain. The germline gives CDR1 GTSNPN, CDR2 SVGIG (reference sequence). The CDR3 is 13 residues long. The ends were cut back, 8 bases at V and 4 bases at J, with 14 bases in the middle. CDR3: CAGQTAGNEKLFF. DNA for the CDR3: TGTGCCGGTCAGACCGCCGGTAATGAAAAACTGTTTTTT.

J is TRBJ2-7 and V is TRBV10-2, with D possibly TRBD2 on 6 matching bases. Germline V CDR1 and CDR2: WSHSY, SAAADI. V was trimmed by 10 bases and J by 1 base, leaving 17 bases between them. The CDR3 has 14 residues. The chain's CDR3 is CATQIGTSSYEQYF. In DNA form, the CDR3 reads TGCGCCACTCAAATAGGGACTTCATCCTACGAGCAGTACTTC.

The chain has TRBV6-1 and TRBJ2-7, with a weak D call TRBD1 (6 bases). The CDR3 spans 14 residues. Per germline, CDR1 MNHNS and CDR2 SASEGT. V gave up 6 bases and J gave up 3 bases, with 15 bases separating them. This CDR3 reads CASRTRGHNYEQYF. DNA for the CDR3: TGTGCCAGCAGAACCCGGGGACATAACTACGAGCAGTACTTC.

In this sample, this clonotype turned up a few times. This sequence joins TRBV29-1 and TRBJ1-2, with a possible D match to TRBD1 (6 bases). The CDR3 loop spans 11 amino acids. Per the germline V gene, CDR1 is SQVTM and CDR2 is ANQGSEA. Trimming pared 8 bases from V and 8 bases from J, leaving 15 bases between. CDR3 amino acids: CSLGGYGGYTF. CDR3 coding DNA: TGCAGCTTAGGGGGTTATGGGGGCTACACCTTC.

This clonotype was detected ten times or more. The chain is built from TRBV28 and TRBJ2-7; 7 nucleotides match TRBD1. In germline, CDR1 is MDHEN, CDR2 SYDVKM. CDR3 length: 12 amino acids. The J segment lost 9 bases and the V segment lost 7 bases, leaving 9 bases of the junction unmatched. The CDR3 DNA reads TGTGCCAGCAAACAGGGGCTGTTGGGGCAGTACTTC. Its translation is CASKQGLLGQYF.

In its sample, this clonotype was seen many times. The V gene is TRBV6-1, the J gene TRBJ2-5; tentative D call: TRBD2 (7 bases). Trimming removed 6 bases from V and 0 bases from J, with 11 bases in between. CDR1 MNHNS and CDR2 SASEGT come from the germline V gene. The CDR3 is 14 residues long. CDR3 region: CASRRGPYQETQYF. CDR3 in DNA: TGTGCCAGCAGGCGGGGGCCGTACCAAGAGACCCAGTACTTC.

V gene TRBV9 combines with J gene TRBJ2-7; TRBD2 agrees at 10 bases. Trimming removed 3 bases from V and 5 bases from J; junction bases left unmatched: 5. This CDR3 has 14 amino acids. In germline, CDR1 is SGDLS, CDR2 YYNGEE. The CDR3 coding sequence is TGTGCCAGCAGCGCGCGTGGACTAGCGGACGAGCAGTACTTC. Protein sequence: CASSARGLADEQYF. Full variable domain (outside the CDR3, taken from reference TRBV9 and TRBJ2-7): DSGVTQTPKHLITATGQRVTLRCSPRSGDLSVYWYQQSLDQGLQFLIQYYNGEERAKGNILERFSAQQFPDLHSELNLSSLELGDSALYFCASSARGLADEQYFGPGTRLTVT.

This clonotype was observed many times. The chain recombines TRBV28 with TRBJ1-1; 11 bases line up with TRBD1. With 2 bases clipped from V and 3 bases from J, the junction kept 5 bases outside the gene matches. Germline loops: CDR1 MDHEN, CDR2 SYDVKM. CDR3 length equals 16 residues. The CDR3 DNA is TGTGCCAGCAGTTTACCTAGGGACAGGGGGGACACTGAAGCTTTCTTT. As protein: CASSLPRDRGDTEAFF.

This chain links TRBV7-2 with TRBJ1-6; tentatively, D is TRBD1 (5 bases). The CDR3 consists of 15 residues. Per germline, CDR1 SGHTA and CDR2 FQGNSA. The V gene lost 5 bases and the J gene lost 6 bases, with 14 bases spanning the gap. CDR3 nucleotide sequence: TGTGCCAGCAGCCTTCCGGGACTGCCTAATTCACCCCTCCACTTT. It translates to CASSLPGLPNSPLHF.

This chain connects TRBV20-1 to TRBJ2-5, with no clear D. This CDR3 region has 9 residues. V lost 8 bases and J 10 bases, leaving 11 bases between the germline ends. Germline V gene lookup returns CDR1 DFQATT and CDR2 SNEGSKA (reference sequence). This chain's CDR3 is CSPLKVQYF. CDR3 nucleotide sequence: TGCAGTCCCCTAAAGGTCCAGTACTTC.

The chain recombines TRBV24-1 with TRBJ1-2, with D perhaps matching TRBD1 (6 bases). The CDR3 length is 14 residues. The germline V gene encodes CDR1 KGHDR and CDR2 SFDVKD. V lost 1 base to trimming and J lost 3 bases, with 8 bases between them. The CDR3 DNA follows: TGTGCCACCAGTGATTTCGACAGGCACTATGGCTACACCTTC. It encodes CATSDFDRHYGYTF.

The table lists this clonotype with a count of one. The chain is built from TRBV11-2 and TRBJ2-7, with a tentative D call TRBD1 (6 bases). The V end was cut by 6 bases, the J end by 1 base, with 16 bases between. This CDR3 region has 15 residues. Germline V gene data show CDR1 as SGHAT and CDR2 as FQNNGV. The CDR3: CASRAGTQLSYEQYF. CDR3 bases: TGTGCCAGCAGAGCCGGGACACAATTATCCTACGAGCAGTACTTC.

The chain is built from TRBV7-9 and TRBJ1-5; TRBD1 matches at 8 bases. This CDR3 contains 14 residues. From germline, CDR1 is SEHNR and CDR2 FQNEAQ (reference sequence). CDR3 coding DNA: TGTGCTACAGCGGACAGGGACGCCAATCAGCCCCAGCATTTT. Protein product: CATADRDANQPQHF.

In this sample, this clonotype turned up many times. The V and J genes are TRBV2 and TRBJ2-2, with D possibly matching TRBD1 (5 bases). V dropped 7 bases and J dropped 1 base, with 13 bases sitting between them. Germline lookup yields CDR1 SNHLY and CDR2 FYNNEI. The CDR3 length is 15 residues. CDR3 sequence: CASKTSRGNTGELFF. The CDR3 DNA follows: TGTGCCAGCAAGACGAGTAGGGGGAACACCGGGGAGCTGTTTTTT.

This clonotype was observed a handful of times. The genes are TRBV6-1 and TRBJ2-7, with D possibly matching TRBD1 (5 bases). Germline V gene data show CDR1 as MNHNS and CDR2 as SASEGT. V was shortened by 7 bases and J by 1 base, with 14 bases between the two germline ends. The CDR3 loop spans 14 amino acids. In nucleotides, the CDR3 is TGTGCCAGCACCAAAGCAGGGCTATCCTACGAGCAGTACTTC. It yields the protein CASTKAGLSYEQYF.

A few counts support this clonotype. The rearrangement joins TRBV19 to TRBJ1-5; TRBD1 is a possible D gene (6 bases). The germline V gene encodes CDR1 LNHDA and CDR2 SQIVND (reference sequence). Trimming left V 1 base short and J 2 bases short, with 9 bases between. This CDR3 contains 15 residues. CDR3 amino acids: CASSIGAGGNQPQHF. The DNA for the CDR3 is TGTGCCAGTAGTATAGGCGCAGGGGGCAATCAGCCCCAGCATTTT.

Ten or more counts support this clonotype. The CDR3 protein is CSARDGSNQPQHF. For the CDR3, the DNA is TGCAGTGCTAGAGATGGAAGCAATCAGCCCCAGCATTTT. The chain is built from TRBV20-1 and TRBJ1-5; D gene unclear. Germline V gene data show CDR1 as DFQATT and CDR2 as SNEGSKA (reference sequence). The CDR3 loop spans 13 amino acids. V was pared by 0 bases and J by 1 base, with 4 bases between.

Many counts were recorded for this clonotype. This sequence joins TRBV12-3 or TRBV12-4 and TRBJ2-4, with D possibly matching TRBD1 (6 bases). Trimming stripped 3 bases from V and 2 bases from J, with 17 bases between. This CDR3 spans 17 amino acids. For the CDR3, the DNA is TGTGCCAGCAGTTTTAAGGGGACAAAATTAACCAAAAACATTCAGTACTTC. Its translation is CASSFKGTKLTKNIQYF.

There are a few counts of this clonotype. The V call is TRBV6-1, the J call TRBJ2-7; D possibly uses TRBD1 or TRBD2 (6 bases each). Germline CDR1 reads MNHNS; CDR2 reads SASEGT. This CDR3 contains 14 residues. Trimming took 6 bases from V and 4 from J, leaving 16 bases between them. Here the CDR3 DNA reads TGTGCCAGCAGGTATTGGGGGGCCCAGTACGAGCAGTACTTC. It translates to CASRYWGAQYEQYF.

In this sample, this clonotype turned up many times. The chain joins TRBV19 to TRBJ1-1; no firm D call. This CDR3 region has 13 residues. Germline V gene sequence: CDR1 LNHDA, CDR2 SQIVND (reference sequence). Trimming pared 5 bases from V and 7 bases from J, leaving 14 bases between. The CDR3: CASSQIRTDEAFF. DNA of the CDR3: TGTGCCAGTAGTCAGATAAGGACGGATGAAGCTTTCTTT. The whole variable domain, remainder taken from reference TRBV19 and TRBJ1-1, is DGGITQSPKYLFRKEGQNVTLSCEQNLNHDAMYWYRQDPGQGLRLIYYSQIVNDFQKGDIAEGYSVSREKKESFPLTVTSAQKNPTAFYLCASSQIRTDEAFFGQGTRLTVV.

The chain is built from TRBV5-6 and TRBJ1-6; D is unclear. V lost 6 bases, J lost 10 bases, and 20 bases lay in between. The CDR3 has 15 amino acids. CDR1 and CDR2 from the germline V gene are SGHDT and YYEEEE. The CDR3 DNA reads as TGTGCCAGCACCCAGTGGCCTTCTTCGGGATCACCCCTCCACTTT. This sequence encodes CASTQWPSSGSPLHF.

The V call is TRBV7-2, the J call TRBJ2-4, with D possibly being TRBD1 or TRBD2 (5 bases each). With 5 bases removed from V and 0 bases from J, the gap between germline ends came to 14 bases. From germline, CDR1 is SGHTA and CDR2 FQGNSA. This CDR3 is 16 amino acids long. The CDR3 DNA reads TGTGCCAGCAGCCCCCGGGACGGTTTAGCCAAAAACATTCAGTACTTC. This codes for CASSPRDGLAKNIQYF.

This clonotype was found a few times. The chain employs TRBV28 and TRBJ2-1; 7 positions agree with TRBD1. The ends lost 6 bases at V and 5 bases at J; junction bases unmatched: 13. The CDR3 is 16 residues long. Germline CDR1 MDHEN, CDR2 SYDVKM. CDR3 in amino acids: CASRGAGGHINNEQFF. The CDR3 nucleotides are TGTGCCAGCAGAGGGGCAGGGGGACACATAAACAATGAGCAGTTCTTC. Full variable domain (missing parts from reference TRBV28 and TRBJ2-1): DVKVTQSSRYLVKRTGEKVFLECVQDMDHENMFWYRQDPGLGLRLIYFSYDVKMKEKGDIPEGYSVSREKKERFSLILESASTNQTSMYLCASRGAGGHINNEQFFGPGTRLTVL.

As to this clonotype: A much more abundant neighbour one base away suggests this may be a read error. Because the CDR3 is missing its conserved closing phenylalanine or tryptophan, this is likely a read error. The chain uses TRBV12-3 or TRBV12-4 and TRBJ1-5, with TRBD1 identical over 8 bases. The CDR3 spans 15 residues. The V and J ends lost 7 bases and 6 bases, in that order; junction bases with no gene match: 11. For the CDR3, the DNA is TGTGCCAGCAACTATCAGGGGGCGCTTGGTCAGCCCCAGCATTCT. Residues: CASNYQGALGQPQHS.

The chain employs TRBV7-9 and TRBJ1-5; D not resolved. Germline V lookup: CDR1 SEHNR, CDR2 FQNEAQ (reference sequence). This CDR3 is built from 15 residues. V lost 5 bases and J 5 bases, leaving 16 bases between the germline ends. The CDR3 DNA is TGTGCCAGCAGCCCAGAGACCTACTGGGATCAGCCCCAGCATTTT. This gives the protein CASSPETYWDQPQHF.

V is TRBV4-1 and J is TRBJ1-6; no reliable D call. The CDR3 loop spans 13 amino acids. V shed 3 bases and J shed 10 bases, with 10 bases lying between them. Germline CDR1 is MGHRA and CDR2 is YSYEKL. CDR3 DNA: TGCGCCAGCAGCCAGGCCCTTGGATCACCCCTCCACTTT. Residues: CASSQALGSPLHF.

The CDR3 sequence is CASSQDPSSGANVLTF. CDR3 DNA sequence: TGTGCCAGCAGCCAAGATCCCAGCTCTGGGGCCAACGTCCTGACTTTC. The chain joins TRBV3-1 to TRBJ2-6; D is unclear. CDR1 is LGHDT and CDR2 is YNNKEL in the germline V gene (reference sequence). Trimming shortened V by 0 bases and J by 0 bases, and 6 bases separated the two germline ends. This CDR3 has 16 amino acids.

The chain employs TRBV7-9 and TRBJ1-3; no reliable D call. Trimming took 5 bases from V and 0 from J, leaving 8 bases between them. CDR3 length equals 14 residues. CDR1 is SEHNR, CDR2 FQNEAQ, per germline (reference sequence). In DNA form, the CDR3 reads TGTGCCAGCAGCCTGACCAACTCTGGAAACACCATATATTTT. As protein: CASSLTNSGNTIYF.